One and the same sample provided the 17 T cell receptor beta chains below, sequenced in a study of blood T cell repertoires in COVID-19. Sequencing was performed with immunoSEQ multiplex PCR; in TCRdb, only in-frame clones are kept and a portion is missing. The sample yields roughly 250,000 clones, roughly 85% seen once. Sequenced input: peripheral blood. These receptor sequences come from a man aged 35 to 55 with acute or convalescent COVID-19.

The rearrangement joins TRBV20-1 to TRBJ1-1, with D perhaps matching TRBD1 (6 bases). This CDR3 has 11 residues. Trimming removed 5 bases from V and 11 bases from J, with 15 bases in between. Germline V gene data show CDR1 as DFQATT and CDR2 as SNEGSKA (reference sequence). CDR3 amino acids: CSADTGRGAFF. For the CDR3, the DNA is TGCAGTGCTGACACAGGGAGGGGGGCTTTCTTT.

The table lists this clone with a count of one. V and J are TRBV18 and TRBJ1-2; TRBD1 aligns across 9 bases. The CDR3 covers 14 residues. Germline-derived CDR1 and CDR2 are KGHSH and LQKENI. Trimming at V came to 2 bases and at J to 5 bases, leaving 3 bases not matched to a gene. CDR3 in amino acids: CASSPRDRGYGYTF. The CDR3 nucleotides are TGTGCCAGCTCACCAAGAGACAGGGGGTATGGCTACACCTTC.

This sequence joins TRBV9 and TRBJ1-2, with TRBD1 matching 8 bases. J was trimmed by 5 bases and V by 4 bases; bases with no gene match: 7. CDR3 size: 14 residues. Germline values: CDR1 SGDLS, CDR2 YYNGEE. The CDR3 nucleotides read TGTGCCAGCAGCTTTGGACAGGGAAAATATGGCTACACCTTC. It specifies CASSFGQGKYGYTF. The full variable domain, in which reference TRBV9 and TRBJ1-2 provide the parts outside the CDR3, is DSGVTQTPKHLITATGQRVTLRCSPRSGDLSVYWYQQSLDQGLQFLIQYYNGEERAKGNILERFSAQQFPDLHSELNLSSLELGDSALYFCASSFGQGKYGYTFGSGTRLTVV.

The chain uses TRBV3-1 (or the pseudogene TRBV3-2) and TRBJ2-7; 9 positions agree with TRBD1. The CDR3 spans 17 residues. Germline V gives CDR1 LGHDT, CDR2 YNNKEL (reference sequence). V lost 0 bases, J lost 3 bases, and 9 bases stayed unmatched. In nucleotides, the CDR3 is TGTGCCAGCAGCCAAGATGGCAAAGGACAGGGGAGCTACGAGCAGTACTTC. Amino acid sequence: CASSQDGKGQGSYEQYF.

The chain combines TRBV4-3 with TRBJ1-1; D uncertain. Germline values: CDR1 LGHNA, CDR2 YSLEER. The V gene lost 2 bases and the J gene lost 0 bases, with 7 bases spanning the gap. There are 14 residues in the CDR3. The CDR3 DNA follows: TGCGCCAGCAGCCAACACAGCTTGAACACTGAAGCTTTCTTT. Protein: CASSQHSLNTEAFF.

CDR3 sequence reads: CASSQSSVISGGGYQETQYF. In DNA, the CDR3 is TGCGCCAGCAGCCAAAGCTCCGTAATCAGCGGGGGGGGCTATCAAGAGACCCAGTACTTC. The rearrangement links TRBV4-1 to TRBJ2-5; TRBD2 matches at 10 bases. Germline assignment: CDR1 MGHRA and CDR2 YSYEKL. With 2 bases clipped from V and 2 bases from J, the junction kept 17 bases outside the gene matches. This CDR3 spans 20 amino acids.

J is TRBJ1-1 and V is TRBV18; 9 bases are a match to TRBD1. V lost 4 bases, J lost 5 bases, and 8 bases stayed unmatched. CDR1 is KGHSH and CDR2 is LQKENI in the germline V gene. The CDR3 is 15 residues long. CDR3: CASSLQGALGTEAFF. The CDR3 nucleotides read TGTGCCAGCTCACTACAGGGGGCGCTTGGAACTGAAGCTTTCTTT.

The V gene is TRBV20-1, the J gene TRBJ1-2; D might be TRBD1 (6 bases). Germline CDR1 DFQATT, CDR2 SNEGSKA (reference sequence). Trimming removed 3 bases at V and 3 bases at J, with 8 bases between. This CDR3 region has 12 residues. The CDR3 protein is CSASPGDYGYTF. The CDR3, as DNA: TGCAGTGCTAGTCCAGGGGACTATGGCTACACCTTC.

The V and J genes are TRBV19 and TRBJ1-4; D call uncertain. Trimming left V 10 bases short and J 8 bases short, with 17 bases between. The CDR3 length is 13 residues. The V gene's germline CDR1 is LNHDA and CDR2 SQIVND (reference sequence). As DNA, the CDR3 is TGTGCCACGGGCGGACGGTCGGGGGAAAAACTGTTTTTT. Translation: CATGGRSGEKLFF.

This chain uses TRBV28 with TRBJ1-1; D is undetermined. The CDR3 length is 11 residues. Germline CDR1 is MDHEN and CDR2 is SYDVKM. V lost 7 bases, J lost 4 bases, and 7 bases lay in between. The CDR3 sequence is CASTVSTEAFF. In DNA, the CDR3 is TGTGCCAGCACGGTATCCACTGAAGCTTTCTTT.

This chain connects TRBV20-1 to TRBJ1-1, with 7 bases matching TRBD1. Germline CDR1 is DFQATT and CDR2 is SNEGSKA (reference sequence). The CDR3 totals 14 residues. The V and J ends lost 3 bases and 11 bases, in that order; junction bases with no gene match: 15. The CDR3 loop is CSASPKGGSMGAFF. The CDR3 DNA sequence: TGCAGTGCTAGTCCAAAAGGGGGCTCTATGGGGGCTTTCTTT.

The CDR3 DNA follows: TGCAGCGTTGAAGCTGGCTACACTGAAGCTTTCTTT. Translating gives CSVEAGYTEAFF. The chain has TRBV29-1 and TRBJ1-1; D uncertain. CDR1 is SQVTM, CDR2 ANQGSEA, per germline. The CDR3 covers 12 residues. The V end lost 1 base, the J end lost 3 bases, and 6 bases lay between the germline ends.

The genes are TRBV5-1 and TRBJ2-7; 8 nucleotides match TRBD2. The V gene end was trimmed by 0 bases and the J gene end by 4 bases; junction bases not matched to a gene: 3. The CDR3 totals 14 residues. Germline V gene data show CDR1 as SGHRS and CDR2 as YFSETQ. CDR3 sequence reads: CASSLDPSGYEQYF. DNA for the CDR3: TGCGCCAGCAGCTTGGATCCTAGCGGGTACGAGCAGTACTTC.

The CDR3 sequence is CASGLSTSGDTQYF. In DNA, the CDR3 is TGCGCCAGCGGGCTATCGACTAGCGGAGATACGCAGTATTTT. The J gene is TRBJ2-3, the V gene TRBV5-1; 9 nucleotides line up with TRBD2. Trimming removed 7 bases from V and 5 bases from J; junction bases left unmatched: 8. This CDR3 contains 14 residues. Germline CDR1 and CDR2: SGHRS and YFSETQ.

The J gene is TRBJ2-3, the V gene TRBV5-6; TRBD1 matches 7 bases. The J segment lost 10 bases and the V segment lost 4 bases, leaving 12 bases of the junction unmatched. The V gene's germline CDR1 is SGHDT and CDR2 YYEEEE. The CDR3 runs 14 residues. This CDR3 is CASSTGTASLSQYF. The CDR3 region has the DNA TGTGCCAGCAGCACAGGGACAGCGTCCCTTTCGCAGTATTTT.

This sequence joins TRBV7-9 and TRBJ1-1, with 7 bases lining up with TRBD1. Per germline, CDR1 SEHNR and CDR2 FQNEAQ (reference sequence). The CDR3 length is 14 residues. V trimming: 6 bases; J trimming: 0 bases; junction bases outside the gene matches: 4. The CDR3 loop reads CASRQGGLNTEAFF. The DNA of the CDR3 is TGTGCCAGCAGACAAGGGGGCTTGAACACTGAAGCTTTCTTT.

The rearrangement links TRBV5-8 to TRBJ2-3, with 7 nucleotides matching TRBD1. CDR3 size: 14 residues. Germline CDR1 SGHTS, CDR2 YDEGEE. V shed 0 bases, J shed 6 bases, and the junction held 4 bases outside the gene matches. CDR3 sequence reads: CASSLEGAHDTQYF. As DNA, the CDR3 is TGTGCCAGCAGCTTGGAGGGGGCTCATGATACGCAGTATTTT.